This TCR beta chain derives from a study of T cells after posttransplantation cyclophosphamide. Germline loops: CDR1 SEHNR, CDR2 FQNEAQ (reference sequence). V was shortened by 2 bases and J by 2 bases, with 12 bases between the two germline ends. The CDR3 contains 15 residues. TCRdb's copy holds only in-frame clones and misses some; the assay was immunoSEQ multiplex PCR. The table lists approximately 18,000 clones, approximately 87% of them singletons. Study-wide results and caveats: Blood and skin or GI T cell repertoires showed limited TRB overlap.

Comments on this clone: Its antigen is unidentified.

The material sequenced was memory CD4+ T cells sorted from blood. The TCR originated in a man younger than 40 in good health and a related stem cell transplant donor. V and J are TRBV7-9 and TRBJ1-2; a possible D gene is TRBD1 (5 bases). CDR3 amino acids: CASSLRGEGNYGYTF. The CDR3 DNA reads as TGTGCCAGCAGCTTACGGGGGGAGGGCAACTATGGCTACACCTTC.